A selection of T cell receptor beta chains follows, all from one sample in a study. MiXCR, run by TCRdb on the 5' RACE reads, gives a single entry per CDR3 protein. Of roughly 40,000 distinct CDR3 sequences listed, approximately 19% were seen once; the top ten hold 2.5% to 3.5%. The sample consisted of naive CD4+ T cells sorted from a lymph node. These receptors came from a female donor with breast cancer. The CDR3 runs from the conserved cysteine through the conserved F or W. Each record gives: clone size, J gene, D gene, V gene, CDR3 protein, CDR3 DNA. D genes are given only for firm matches. Clone size is stated in some rows and not others, as once, few, many or a class when expanded.

abundance: NA
j_gene: TRBJ2-3
d_gene: NA
v_gene: TRBV7-3
CDR3aa: CASSLQGGDGTDTQYF
CDR3nt: TGTGCCAGCAGCTTACAGGGCGGAGATGGGACAGATACGCAGTATTTT

abundance: NA
j_gene: TRBJ2-1
d_gene: TRBD1
v_gene: TRBV18
CDR3aa: CASSPPNRGQGYNEQFF
CDR3nt: TGTGCCAGCTCACCACCGAACAGGGGGCAAGGCTACAATGAGCAGTTCTTC

abundance: NA
j_gene: TRBJ1-6
d_gene: NA
v_gene: TRBV12-3/TRBV12-4
CDR3aa: CASSLYRDSPLHF
CDR3nt: TGTGCCAGCAGTTTATACAGGGATTCACCCCTCCACTTT

abundance: few
j_gene: TRBJ2-5
d_gene: NA
v_gene: TRBV6-5
CDR3aa: CASTPSGYEETQYF
CDR3nt: TGTGCCAGCACTCCTTCCGGGTATGAGGAGACCCAGTACTTC

abundance: medium-sized
j_gene: TRBJ1-2
d_gene: NA
v_gene: TRBV6-5
CDR3aa: CASSRPWGQGDYGYTF
CDR3nt: TGTGCCAGCAGCCGCCCTTGGGGGCAGGGCGACTATGGCTACACCTTC

abundance: few
j_gene: TRBJ1-2
d_gene: NA
v_gene: TRBV20-1
CDR3aa: CSARGGSGGTNYGYTF
CDR3nt: TGCAGTGCTAGAGGGGGGTCGGGCGGAACAAACTATGGCTACACCTTC

abundance: few
j_gene: TRBJ1-4
d_gene: NA
v_gene: TRBV7-9
CDR3aa: CASSVGNPRGEKLFF
CDR3nt: TGTGCCAGCAGCGTGGGAAACCCACGTGGTGAAAAACTGTTTTTT

abundance: NA
j_gene: TRBJ2-7
d_gene: NA
v_gene: TRBV5-1
CDR3aa: CASSLRLDVYEQYF
CDR3nt: TGCGCCAGCAGCTTACGATTAGACGTCTACGAGCAGTACTTC

abundance: NA
j_gene: TRBJ2-1
d_gene: NA
v_gene: TRBV6-2/TRBV6-3
CDR3aa: CASTKNYNEQFF
CDR3nt: TGTGCCAGCACCAAAAACTACAATGAGCAGTTCTTC

abundance: many
j_gene: TRBJ1-5
d_gene: NA
v_gene: TRBV6-6
CDR3aa: CASSPRGADQPQHF
CDR3nt: TGTGCCAGCAGTCCGCGGGGGGCGGATCAGCCCCAGCATTTT

abundance: few
j_gene: TRBJ2-3
d_gene: NA
v_gene: TRBV29-1
CDR3aa: CSVDEGTPQGGTQYF
CDR3nt: TGCAGCGTTGATGAAGGGACTCCTCAAGGGGGTACGCAGTATTTT

abundance: medium-sized
j_gene: TRBJ2-7
d_gene: TRBD1
v_gene: TRBV4-3
CDR3aa: CASSQGQGSIYEQYF
CDR3nt: TGCGCCAGCAGCCAAGGACAGGGTAGCATCTACGAGCAGTACTTC

abundance: few
j_gene: TRBJ2-2
d_gene: NA
v_gene: TRBV7-9
CDR3aa: CASTPRLGTNTGELFF
CDR3nt: TGTGCCAGCACCCCTAGGCTGGGAACGAACACCGGGGAGCTGTTTTTT

abundance: NA
j_gene: TRBJ1-5
d_gene: NA
v_gene: TRBV4-1
CDR3aa: CASSQGTAGYKQPQHF
CDR3nt: TGCGCCAGCAGCCAAGGGACCGCAGGGTACAAGCAGCCCCAGCATTTT

abundance: many
j_gene: TRBJ1-5
d_gene: NA
v_gene: TRBV20-1
CDR3aa: CSASAGGNQPQHF
CDR3nt: TGCAGTGCTAGTGCAGGGGGCAATCAGCCCCAGCATTTT

abundance: NA
j_gene: TRBJ2-2
d_gene: NA
v_gene: TRBV29-1
CDR3aa: CSVGDRTTGELFF
CDR3nt: TGCAGCGTTGGCGACAGAACCACCGGGGAGCTGTTTTTT

abundance: once
j_gene: TRBJ2-1
d_gene: NA
v_gene: TRBV5-1
CDR3aa: CASSLQGPDNYNEQFF
CDR3nt: TGCGCCAGCAGCTTGCAAGGTCCTGACAATTACAATGAGCAGTTCTTC

abundance: few
j_gene: TRBJ1-5
d_gene: NA
v_gene: TRBV7-2
CDR3aa: CASSPPGLAQHF
CDR3nt: TGTGCCAGCAGCCCGCCCGGGTTGGCCCAGCATTTT

abundance: many
j_gene: TRBJ2-1
d_gene: NA
v_gene: TRBV12-3/TRBV12-4
CDR3aa: CASTKFMSSYNEQFF
CDR3nt: TGTGCCAGCACCAAATTCATGAGCTCCTACAATGAGCAGTTCTTC

abundance: once
j_gene: TRBJ2-7
d_gene: TRBD1
v_gene: TRBV5-1
CDR3aa: CASSSRQGAHYEQHF
CDR3nt: TGCGCCAGTAGCTCAAGACAGGGGGCCCACTACGAGCAGCACTTC

abundance: many
j_gene: TRBJ2-2
d_gene: NA
v_gene: TRBV20-1
CDR3aa: CSARRQGNTGELFF
CDR3nt: TGCAGTGCCAGACGTCAGGGGAACACCGGGGAGCTGTTTTTT

abundance: few
j_gene: TRBJ2-1
d_gene: NA
v_gene: TRBV5-1
CDR3aa: CASSFTTEGEQFF
CDR3nt: TGCGCCAGCAGCTTCACGACAGAGGGTGAGCAGTTCTTC